Below, 8 T cell receptor beta chains from the same sample are listed, as sequenced in a study of blood T cell repertoires in COVID-19. This table comes from immunoSEQ multiplex PCR, and its TCRdb copy is limited to in-frame clones, with some not included. The data show roughly 360,000 clones, about four fifths seen once. Material: PBMCs or T cells enriched from blood (not recorded which). The receptors stem from a woman in her fifties or sixties who had recovered from COVID-19.

This chain connects TRBV19 to TRBJ1-5; D call uncertain. Germline lookup yields CDR1 LNHDA and CDR2 SQIVND (reference sequence). CDR3 length: 16 amino acids. Trimming removed 6 bases from V and 1 base from J, with 16 bases in between. CDR3 in DNA: TGTGCCAGTAGCCATGATCAGCGGCGGAGCAATCAGCCCCAGCATTTT. This codes for CASSHDQRRSNQPQHF.

This chain connects TRBV19 to TRBJ1-1; weak D call: TRBD1 (5 bases). With 4 bases removed from V and 0 bases from J, the gap between germline ends came to 12 bases. Per germline, CDR1 LNHDA and CDR2 SQIVND (reference sequence). The CDR3 extends over 15 amino acids. The DNA for the CDR3 is TGTGCCAGTAGTACGGGGACTCACATGAACACTGAAGCTTTCTTT. Its translation is CASSTGTHMNTEAFF.

The chain links TRBV2 to TRBJ2-1, with D tentatively TRBD2 (5 bases). Germline CDR1 SNHLY, CDR2 FYNNEI. The V gene lost 7 bases and the J gene lost 5 bases, with 12 bases spanning the gap. CDR3 size: 13 residues. Here the CDR3 DNA reads TGTGCCAGCACTAAGGACTTTAACAATGAGCAGTTCTTC. Translation: CASTKDFNNEQFF.

The V gene is TRBV27, the J gene TRBJ2-5; TRBD2 might be the D (6 bases). Trimming stripped 8 bases from V and 4 bases from J, with 11 bases between. Germline values: CDR1 MNHEY, CDR2 SMNVEV (reference sequence). There are 12 residues in the CDR3. The CDR3 is CASGLPRETQYF. CDR3 sequence (DNA): TGTGCCAGCGGACTACCCCGAGAGACCCAGTACTTC.

The chain uses TRBV11-2 and TRBJ1-4; 8 positions match TRBD1. Germline V gene lookup returns CDR1 SGHAT and CDR2 FQNNGV. Germline trimming cut 8 bases from V and 6 bases from J; bases unmatched to any gene: 8. This CDR3 is 14 amino acids long. The CDR3 is CASGVGQVDEKLFF. In nucleotides, the CDR3 is TGTGCCAGCGGGGTGGGACAGGTGGATGAAAAACTGTTTTTT.

This clone was counted many times. CDR3 sequence reads: CASSSLQGLNTEAFF. The CDR3 DNA sequence: TGTGCCAGCAGCTCACTACAGGGATTGAACACTGAAGCTTTCTTT. The chain employs TRBV7-6 and TRBJ1-1; tentatively, D is TRBD1 (6 bases). The V gene lost 4 bases and the J gene lost 0 bases, with 12 bases spanning the gap. CDR1 and CDR2 from the germline V gene are SGHVS and FNYEAQ. There are 15 residues in the CDR3.

The rearrangement uses TRBV5-1 and TRBJ2-7; 8 nucleotides align to TRBD1. Germline V CDR1 and CDR2: SGHRS, YFSETQ. V was clipped by 3 bases and J by 3 bases; unmatched bases: 8. The length of the CDR3 is 15 residues. As DNA, the CDR3 is TGCGCCAGCAGCTCTTACGGACAGGGTAGCTACGAGCAGTACTTC. Its translation is CASSSYGQGSYEQYF.

This clone was seen a handful of times. This chain joins TRBV7-2 and TRBJ1-6; 7 nucleotides match TRBD1. CDR3 length equals 15 residues. Germline-derived CDR1 and CDR2 are SGHTA and FQGNSA. The V segment lost 6 bases and the J segment 7 bases; nucleotides outside the gene matches: 9. CDR3 sequence: CASRQGQNLNSPLHF. CDR3 DNA sequence: TGTGCCAGCAGGCAGGGACAGAATCTAAATTCACCCCTCCACTTT. Filled out from reference TRBV7-2 and TRBJ1-6, the complete variable domain reads GAGVSQSPSNKVTEKGKDVELRCDPISGHTALYWYRQSLGQGLEFLIYFQGNSAPDKSGLPSDRFSAERTGGSVSTLTIQRTQQEDSAVYLCASRQGQNLNSPLHFGNGTRLTVT.